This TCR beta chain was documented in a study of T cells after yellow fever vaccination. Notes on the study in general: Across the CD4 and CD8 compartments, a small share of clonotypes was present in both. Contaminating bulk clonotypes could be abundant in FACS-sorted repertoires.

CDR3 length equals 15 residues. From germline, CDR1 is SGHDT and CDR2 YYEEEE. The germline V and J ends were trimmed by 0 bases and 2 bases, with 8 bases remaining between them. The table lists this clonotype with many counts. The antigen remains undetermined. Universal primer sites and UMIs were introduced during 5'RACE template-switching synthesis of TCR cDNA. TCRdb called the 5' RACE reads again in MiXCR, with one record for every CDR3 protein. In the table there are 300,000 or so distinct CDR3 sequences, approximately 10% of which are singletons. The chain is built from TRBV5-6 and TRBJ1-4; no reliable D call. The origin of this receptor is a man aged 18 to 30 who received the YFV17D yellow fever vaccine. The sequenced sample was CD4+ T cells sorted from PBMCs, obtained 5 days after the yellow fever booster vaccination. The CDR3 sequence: CASSLVLGTNEKLFF. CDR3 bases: TGTGCCAGCAGCTTGGTACTCGGGACTAATGAAAAACTGTTTTTT.